This T cell receptor (beta chain) was sequenced for a study of identical twins. Regarding the study as a whole: In monozygotic twins, models underestimated the sharing of out-of-frame TCR alpha. Findings came from cross-sectional statistics, without long-term follow-up of donors. Part of the zero-insertion signal could reflect confounding by invariant MAIT and iNKT cells.

This clonotype has only a few counts. What it recognizes is unknown. Template switching added a universal primer binding site, and final cDNA carried unique molecular identifiers. TCRdb fed the 5' RACE reads into MiXCR, producing one record per CDR3 protein. Of roughly 1.6 million distinct CDR3 sequences in the sample, roughly 35% were seen once. The specimen sequenced was cord blood. The TCR originated in a newborn girl in good health.

Here the CDR3 DNA reads TGTGCCAGCCCTAAGGTAGGGACAGCATCCCACGAGCAGTACTTC. Translation: CASPKVGTASHEQYF. This chain joins TRBV6-1 and TRBJ2-4, with 7 bases fitting TRBD1. Near its end, the DNA agrees better with TRBJ2-7, so the J call may be wrong. CDR1 is MNHNS and CDR2 is SASEGT in the germline V gene. The CDR3 totals 15 residues.